Shown below are 6 T cell receptor beta chains from a single sample sequenced in a study of Ad26.COV2.S vaccination and SARS-CoV-2 variants. Clones were sequenced by immunoSEQ multiplex PCR, and TCRdb holds only the in-frame ones, with some missing. The data contain 380,000 or so clones, roughly 80% of them singletons. Treatment here: roughly 20 received Ad26.COV2.S at low or high dose, single or two shots; 5 received placebo; per-sample allocation not given. The samples date from day 63 after the first vaccine or placebo injection. Sequenced material: peripheral blood, taken in a trial of Ad26.COV2.S vaccine versus placebo. All receptors derive from a person between 18 and 65 years old who received the Ad26.COV2.S COVID-19 vaccine or a placebo.

This chain joins TRBV4-2 and TRBJ2-2; no definite D call. Germline values: CDR1 LGHNA, CDR2 YNFKEQ. The CDR3 is 15 amino acids. Trimming removed 1 base from V and 5 bases from J, with 11 bases in between. CDR3 protein: CASSQGVAGTGELFF. DNA of the CDR3: TGTGCCAGCAGCCAAGGCGTAGCAGGAACCGGGGAGCTGTTTTTT.

This clone was found a few times. The chain couples TRBV5-1 to TRBJ2-3, with a weak D call TRBD2 (6 bases). Germline-derived CDR1 and CDR2 are SGHRS and YFSETQ. This CDR3 is built from 14 residues. Trimming removed 6 bases from V and 5 bases from J, with 16 bases in between. The CDR3, as DNA: TGCGCCAGCAAGAGCGGGCGGTATCAAGATACGCAGTATTTT. The encoded protein is CASKSGRYQDTQYF.

The rearrangement links TRBV5-1 to TRBJ2-2; the match to TRBD1 covers 10 bases. V lost 4 bases to trimming and J lost 4 bases; unmatched junction nucleotides: 10. Germline CDR1 SGHRS, CDR2 YFSETQ. The CDR3 is 17 residues long. The CDR3 DNA reads TGCGCCAGCAGCCCCCGGTCGGGACAGGGGTTCACCGGGGAGCTGTTTTTT. This translates into CASSPRSGQGFTGELFF.

This clone was counted a few times. The V gene is TRBV10-1, the J gene TRBJ2-3; D may be TRBD1 or TRBD2 (5 bases each). The CDR3 length is 16 residues. V was trimmed by 9 bases and J by 2 bases, leaving 21 bases between them. From germline, CDR1 is WNHNN and CDR2 SYGVQD (reference sequence). DNA of the CDR3: TGCGCCAGGGGGGTGGGACCGCCGGGTAACACAGATACGCAGTATTTT. Translated, it gives CARGVGPPGNTDTQYF.

This chain links TRBV10-3 with TRBJ1-2; D is uncertain. Germline values: CDR1 ENHRY, CDR2 SYGVKD. V was shortened by 10 bases and J by 4 bases, with 16 bases between the two germline ends. The CDR3 contains 13 residues. The CDR3 sequence: CATHDARSYGYTF. DNA for the CDR3: TGTGCCACCCACGACGCACGGAGCTATGGCTACACCTTC.

The genes are TRBV27 and TRBJ2-2; D unresolved. The CDR3 consists of 14 residues. CDR1 MNHEY and CDR2 SMNVEV come from the germline V gene (reference sequence). The V end was cut by 8 bases, the J end by 0 bases, with 10 bases between. The CDR3 loop reads CASLDDSNTGELFF. The DNA of the CDR3 is TGTGCCAGCCTAGACGACTCGAACACCGGGGAGCTGTTTTTT.